The 18 T cell receptor beta chains in this list originate from one sample, sequenced in a study of Ad26.COV2.S vaccination and SARS-CoV-2 variants. Clones were read by immunoSEQ multiplex PCR, and TCRdb kept only the in-frame ones, dropping some. The table records some 190,000 clones, roughly 87% of them present only once. Sequencing used peripheral blood, obtained after recovery from COVID-19. The receptors derive from a human donor who had recovered from COVID-19.

As DNA, the CDR3 is TGTGCCAGCAGGGAGGGAGCTCATGGCTACACCTTC. It codes for CASREGAHGYTF. The chain carries TRBV27 and TRBJ1-2, with no clear D. The CDR3 totals 12 residues. Trimming left V 6 bases short and J 6 bases short, with 11 bases between. The germline V gene has CDR1 MNHEY and CDR2 SMNVEV (reference sequence).

V usage is TRBV7-8 and J usage is TRBJ2-7, with a tentative D call TRBD1 (5 bases). V was cut by 0 bases and J by 5 bases, with 11 bases left in between. This CDR3 has 14 amino acids. CDR1 SGHVS and CDR2 FQNEAQ come from the germline V gene. The CDR3 DNA is TGTGCCAGCAGCTTAGCGCACTTAGGGGACGAGCAGTACTTC. Translated: CASSLAHLGDEQYF.

J is TRBJ2-3 and V is TRBV10-1; TRBD1 aligns across 7 bases. Germline CDR1 WNHNN, CDR2 SYGVQD (reference sequence). This CDR3 has 16 residues. The V segment lost 2 bases and the J segment 3 bases; nucleotides outside the gene matches: 8. This chain's CDR3 is CASSEGKRGQTDTQYF. The CDR3 DNA reads as TGCGCCAGCAGTGAGGGGAAGAGGGGGCAAACAGATACGCAGTATTTT.

This chain uses TRBV5-1 with TRBJ2-7; 9 bases map to TRBD2. Germline CDR1 and CDR2: SGHRS and YFSETQ. V was pared by 0 bases and J by 10 bases, with 5 bases of the junction left unmatched. The CDR3 loop spans 13 amino acids. The DNA for the CDR3 is TGCGCCAGCAGCTTGGAGCGGGGGGCCACCCAGTACTTC. Translating it yields CASSLERGATQYF.

Comment on this clone: An end of the junction differs from the germline gene, which may be a read error. The rearrangement joins TRBV7-7 to TRBJ2-5; TRBD1 agrees at 7 bases. Germline-derived CDR1 and CDR2 are SSHAT and FNYEAQ (reference sequence). The CDR3 has 16 amino acids. CDR3 coding DNA: TGTGCTAGCAGCCCTCGACAGGGTAGGGCCCAAGAGACCCAGTACTTC. This sequence encodes CASSPRQGRAQETQYF.

J is TRBJ2-7 and V is TRBV6-6; unclear D gene. V lost 6 bases, J lost 2 bases, and 17 bases lay in between. CDR3 size: 15 residues. Germline V lookup: CDR1 MNHNY, CDR2 SVGAGI (reference sequence). The CDR3 loop is CASSWADPRTYEQYF. CDR3 nucleotide sequence: TGTGCCAGCAGCTGGGCGGACCCTCGCACCTACGAGCAGTACTTC.

The V and J genes are TRBV28 and TRBJ2-3, with 7 nucleotides matching TRBD1. The CDR3 is 15 amino acids. Germline V gene lookup returns CDR1 MDHEN and CDR2 SYDVKM. The V gene end was trimmed by 7 bases and the J gene end by 1 base; junction bases not matched to a gene: 8. The CDR3 DNA is TGTGCCAGCAAAGGGGGCGGCTTAGGCACAGATACGCAGTATTTT. Protein sequence: CASKGGGLGTDTQYF.

This clone was counted between two and nine times. The chain has TRBV11-1 and TRBJ2-1; no reliable D call. V dropped 5 bases and J dropped 7 bases, with 12 bases sitting between them. Germline CDR1 reads SGHAT; CDR2 reads FQDESV (reference sequence). The CDR3 is 13 residues long. DNA for the CDR3: TGTGCCAGCAGCCAAGGGCCGGCAAATGAGCAGTTCTTC. Translating gives CASSQGPANEQFF.

The V gene is TRBV28, the J gene TRBJ2-1; the D is unclear. Looked up from germline, CDR1 is MDHEN and CDR2 is SYDVKM. Trimming pared 4 bases from V and 0 bases from J, leaving 16 bases between. The CDR3 covers 17 residues. CDR3 bases: TGTGCCAGCAGTTCAGTAGATCGCCTAAGCTCCTACAATGAGCAGTTCTTC. This encodes CASSSVDRLSSYNEQFF.

The chain has TRBV9 and TRBJ2-1; D is perhaps TRBD2 (5 bases). V was clipped by 0 bases and J by 6 bases, with 10 bases between them. The CDR3 runs to 14 residues. Germline V CDR1 and CDR2: SGDLS, YYNGEE. As DNA, the CDR3 is TGTGCCAGCAGCGTAGTTGGCACTAGCAATGAGCAGTTCTTC. It yields the protein CASSVVGTSNEQFF.

This clone was seen more than once but under ten times. The chain has TRBV12-3 or TRBV12-4 and TRBJ2-7, with unresolved D. The CDR3 spans 12 residues. Trimming cost V 6 bases and J 3 bases, with 9 bases left between them. DNA of the CDR3: TGTGCCAGCAGCACGGGCCGCTACGAGCAGTACTTC. Translation: CASSTGRYEQYF.

As DNA, the CDR3 is TGTGCCAGCAGCTCCAGAGCTTACCCCTACGAGCAGTACTTC. The encoded protein is CASSSRAYPYEQYF. The V call is TRBV11-2, the J call TRBJ2-7; D uncertain. V dropped 4 bases and J dropped 2 bases, with 12 bases sitting between them. CDR3 length: 14 amino acids. Germline-derived CDR1 and CDR2 are SGHAT and FQNNGV.

CDR3 loop: CASSSKRTSGGAFSDTQYF. CDR3 DNA: TGTGCCAGCAGCTCCAAGAGGACTAGCGGGGGGGCATTTTCCGATACGCAGTATTTT. The chain recombines TRBV7-9 with TRBJ2-3, with 15 bases fitting TRBD2. Trimming at V came to 4 bases and at J to 6 bases, leaving 14 bases not matched to a gene. This CDR3 comprises 19 residues. Germline loops: CDR1 SEHNR, CDR2 FQNEAQ (reference sequence).

The chain links TRBV6-2 or TRBV6-3 to TRBJ2-3; D unclear. The CDR3 covers 12 residues. V was trimmed by 0 bases and J by 11 bases, leaving 9 bases between them. Germline assignment: CDR1 MNHEY and CDR2 SVGEGT. The CDR3 sequence: CASSYSRSGQYF. The CDR3 nucleotides read TGTGCCAGCAGTTACTCACGGTCCGGGCAGTATTTT.

The V gene is TRBV7-9, the J gene TRBJ2-3; D is possibly TRBD2 (6 bases). V was trimmed by 5 bases and J by 1 base, leaving 22 bases between them. The CDR3 is made up of 18 amino acids. Per the germline V gene, CDR1 is SEHNR and CDR2 is FQNEAQ (reference sequence). CDR3 nucleotides: TGTGCCAGCAGCGTCCCTCGCGGGGCGGGTTGGGGCACAGATACGCAGTATTTT. Protein sequence: CASSVPRGAGWGTDTQYF.

The chain couples TRBV4-2 to TRBJ2-7; 10 nucleotides line up with TRBD2. V lost 2 bases, J lost 6 bases, and 7 bases stayed unmatched. Germline-derived CDR1 and CDR2 are LGHNA and YNFKEQ. CDR3 length: 15 amino acids. The CDR3 DNA follows: TGTGCCAGCAGCCAACTAGCGGGAGCGAGGGTCGAGCAGTACTTC. Amino acids: CASSQLAGARVEQYF.

This CDR3 is CASSLSWGVGLTTESAQYF. DNA of the CDR3: TGTGCCAGCAGTTTAAGTTGGGGGGTCGGGTTAACCACAGAGTCGGCCCAGTACTTC. The chain has TRBV28 and TRBJ2-5, with D possibly being TRBD2 (6 bases). The CDR3 contains 19 residues. Trimming took off 2 bases at V and 9 bases at J, with 31 bases between the two ends. Germline V gives CDR1 MDHEN, CDR2 SYDVKM.

This chain joins TRBV15 and TRBJ2-7; 9 bases agree with TRBD1. The CDR3 length is 16 residues. J gave up 4 bases and V 0 bases, and 7 bases lay outside the gene matches. Germline loops: CDR1 LNHNV, CDR2 YYDKDF (reference sequence). The CDR3 nucleotides are TGTGCCACCAGCAGAGATTTGCCGGGACAGGGTTACGAGCAGTACTTC. Residues: CATSRDLPGQGYEQYF.